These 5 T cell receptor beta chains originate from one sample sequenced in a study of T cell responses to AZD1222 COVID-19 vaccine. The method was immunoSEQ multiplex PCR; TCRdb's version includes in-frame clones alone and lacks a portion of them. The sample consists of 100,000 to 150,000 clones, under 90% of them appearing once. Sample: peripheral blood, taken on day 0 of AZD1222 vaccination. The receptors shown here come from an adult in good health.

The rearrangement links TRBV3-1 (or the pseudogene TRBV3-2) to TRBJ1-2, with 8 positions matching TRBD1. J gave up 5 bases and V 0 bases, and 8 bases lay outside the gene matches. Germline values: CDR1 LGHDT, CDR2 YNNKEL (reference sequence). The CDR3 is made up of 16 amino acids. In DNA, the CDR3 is TGTGCCAGCAGCCAAGATTGGGGACAGGACGTATATGGCTACACCTTC. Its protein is CASSQDWGQDVYGYTF.

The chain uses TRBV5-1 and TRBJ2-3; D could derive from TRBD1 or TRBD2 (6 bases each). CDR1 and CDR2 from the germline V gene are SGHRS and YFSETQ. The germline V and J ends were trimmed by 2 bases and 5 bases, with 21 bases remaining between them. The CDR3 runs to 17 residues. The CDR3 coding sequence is TGCGCCAGCAGCTTCAACGGAATCGGGGGCCGGGGAGATACGCAGTATTTT. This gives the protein CASSFNGIGGRGDTQYF. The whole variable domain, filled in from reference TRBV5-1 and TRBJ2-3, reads KAGVTQTPRYLIKTRGQQVTLSCSPISGHRSVSWYQQTPGQGLQFLFEYFSETQRNKGNFPGRFSGRQFSNSRSEMNVSTLELGDSALYLCASSFNGIGGRGDTQYFGPGTRLTVL.

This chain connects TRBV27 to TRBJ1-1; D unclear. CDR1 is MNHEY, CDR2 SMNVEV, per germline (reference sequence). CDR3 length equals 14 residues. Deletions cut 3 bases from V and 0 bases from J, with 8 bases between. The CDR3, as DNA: TGTGCCAGCAGTTTCCGGGAACTGAACACTGAAGCTTTCTTT. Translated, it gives CASSFRELNTEAFF.

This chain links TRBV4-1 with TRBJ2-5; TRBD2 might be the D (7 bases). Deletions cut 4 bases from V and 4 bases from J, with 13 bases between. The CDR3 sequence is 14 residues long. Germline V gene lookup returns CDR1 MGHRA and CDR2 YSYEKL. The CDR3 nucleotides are TGCGCCAGCAGCCCTCCAGGGGAGGGAGAGACCCAGTACTTC. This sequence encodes CASSPPGEGETQYF.

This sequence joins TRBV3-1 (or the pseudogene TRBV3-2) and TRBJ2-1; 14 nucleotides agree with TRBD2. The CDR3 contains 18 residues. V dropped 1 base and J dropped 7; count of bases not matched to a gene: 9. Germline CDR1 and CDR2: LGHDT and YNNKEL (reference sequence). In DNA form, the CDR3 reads TGTGCCAGCAGCCAAGTCGGGAGTTGGACTAGCGGGGGGAATGAGCAGTTCTTC. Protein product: CASSQVGSWTSGGNEQFF.